The clone carrying this T cell receptor (beta chain) was counted a single time. This specimen belongs to a study of patients and donors after allogeneic stem cell transplantation. One entry per CDR3 protein results from TCRdb running MiXCR on the RT-PCR reads. The sample carries fewer than 250,000 distinct CDR3 sequences, 13% to 15% recorded once. Sequenced material: blood, either unsorted or a sorted T cell fraction (not recorded which). The source is a human donor who was either an allogeneic HSCT recipient or a stem cell or donor lymphocyte infusion donor (not recorded which). It is not recorded whose cells these are; they may come from a transplant donor.

The CDR3 coding sequence is TGTGCCAGCAGCCCTGACAGGGCAAATGAGCAGTTCTTC. Amino acids: CASSPDRANEQFF. The chain has TRBV9 and TRBJ2-1, with 7 bases fitting TRBD1. CDR3 length: 13 residues. Germline assignment: CDR1 SGDLS and CDR2 YYNGEE. V shed 4 bases and J 7 bases; nucleotides not matched to a gene: 5. The whole variable domain, remainder taken from reference TRBV9 and TRBJ2-1, is DSGVTQTPKHLITATGQRVTLRCSPRSGDLSVYWYQQSLDQGLQFLIQYYNGEERAKGNILERFSAQQFPDLHSELNLSSLELGDSALYFCASSPDRANEQFFGPGTRLTVL.